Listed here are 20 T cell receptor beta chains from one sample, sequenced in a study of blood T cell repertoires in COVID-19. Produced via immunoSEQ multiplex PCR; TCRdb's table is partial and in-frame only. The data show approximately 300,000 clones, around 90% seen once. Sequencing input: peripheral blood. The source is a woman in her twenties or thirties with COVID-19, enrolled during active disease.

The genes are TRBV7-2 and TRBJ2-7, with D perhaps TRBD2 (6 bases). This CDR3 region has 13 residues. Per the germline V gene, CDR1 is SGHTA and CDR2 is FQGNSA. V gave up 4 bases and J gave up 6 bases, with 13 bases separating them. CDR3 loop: CASSSSEGLEQYF. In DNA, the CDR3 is TGTGCCAGCAGCTCTTCGGAGGGCCTCGAGCAGTACTTC.

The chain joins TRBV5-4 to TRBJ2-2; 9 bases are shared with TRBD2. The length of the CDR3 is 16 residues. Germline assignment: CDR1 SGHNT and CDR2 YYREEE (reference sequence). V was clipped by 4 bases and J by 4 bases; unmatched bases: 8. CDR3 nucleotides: TGTGCCAGCAGCGTGCGGCGGGAGGGACCCACCGGGGAGCTGTTTTTT. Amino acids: CASSVRREGPTGELFF.

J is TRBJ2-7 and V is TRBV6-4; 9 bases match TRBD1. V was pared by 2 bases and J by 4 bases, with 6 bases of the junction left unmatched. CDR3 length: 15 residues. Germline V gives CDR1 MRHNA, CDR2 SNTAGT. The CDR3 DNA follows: TGTGCCAGCAGTGACCGGGACAGGGCAGGTTACGAGCAGTACTTC. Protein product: CASSDRDRAGYEQYF.

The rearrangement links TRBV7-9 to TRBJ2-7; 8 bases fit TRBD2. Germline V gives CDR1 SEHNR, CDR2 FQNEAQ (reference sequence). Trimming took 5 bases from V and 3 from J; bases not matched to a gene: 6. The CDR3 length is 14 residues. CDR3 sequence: CASSPSGRSYEQYF. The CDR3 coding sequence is TGTGCCAGCAGCCCCAGCGGGAGAAGCTACGAGCAGTACTTC. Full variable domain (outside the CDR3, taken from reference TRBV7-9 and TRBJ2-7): DTGVSQNPRHKITKRGQNVTFRCDPISEHNRLYWYRQTLGQGPEFLTYFQNEAQLEKSRLLSDRFSAERPKGSFSTLEIQRTEQGDSAMYLCASSPSGRSYEQYFGPGTRLTVT.

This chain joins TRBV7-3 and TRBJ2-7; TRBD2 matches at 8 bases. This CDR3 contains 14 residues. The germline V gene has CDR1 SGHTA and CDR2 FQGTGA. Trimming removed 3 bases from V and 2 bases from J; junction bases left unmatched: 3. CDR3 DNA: TGTGCCAGCAGCTTTTCTAGCGGGCCCTACGAGCAGTACTTC. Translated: CASSFSSGPYEQYF.

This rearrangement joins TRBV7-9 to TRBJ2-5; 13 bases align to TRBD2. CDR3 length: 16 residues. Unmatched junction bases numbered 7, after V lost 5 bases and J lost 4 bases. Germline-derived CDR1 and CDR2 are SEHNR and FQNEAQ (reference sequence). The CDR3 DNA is TGTGCCAGCAGCGACACTAGCGGGAGGGTGAGAGAGACCCAGTACTTC. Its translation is CASSDTSGRVRETQYF.

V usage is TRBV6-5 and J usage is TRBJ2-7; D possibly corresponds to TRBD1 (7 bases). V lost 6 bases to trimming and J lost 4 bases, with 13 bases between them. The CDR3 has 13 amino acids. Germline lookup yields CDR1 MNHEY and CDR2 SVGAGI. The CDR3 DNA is TGTGCCAGCAGCCCAGGGGGGCTGTACGAGCAGTACTTC. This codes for CASSPGGLYEQYF.

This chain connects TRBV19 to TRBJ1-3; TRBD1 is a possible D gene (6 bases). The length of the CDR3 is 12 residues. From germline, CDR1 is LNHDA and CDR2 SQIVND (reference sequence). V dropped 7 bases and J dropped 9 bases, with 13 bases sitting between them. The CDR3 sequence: CASTTGYGTIYF. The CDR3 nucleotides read TGTGCCAGTACCACAGGGTATGGCACCATATATTTT.

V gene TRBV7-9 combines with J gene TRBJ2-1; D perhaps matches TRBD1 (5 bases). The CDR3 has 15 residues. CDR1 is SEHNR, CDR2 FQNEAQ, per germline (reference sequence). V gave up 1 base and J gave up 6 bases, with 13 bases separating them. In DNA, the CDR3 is TGTGCCAGCAGCTTAGGGCCCAGGGTTTTCAATGAGCAGTTCTTC. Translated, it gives CASSLGPRVFNEQFF.

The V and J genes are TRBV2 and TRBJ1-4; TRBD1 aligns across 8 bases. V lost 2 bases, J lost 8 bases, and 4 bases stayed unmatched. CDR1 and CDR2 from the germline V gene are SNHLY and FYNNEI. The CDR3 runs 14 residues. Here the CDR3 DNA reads TGTGCCAGCAGTGAACAGGGGGCGCAAGAAAAACTGTTTTTT. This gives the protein CASSEQGAQEKLFF.

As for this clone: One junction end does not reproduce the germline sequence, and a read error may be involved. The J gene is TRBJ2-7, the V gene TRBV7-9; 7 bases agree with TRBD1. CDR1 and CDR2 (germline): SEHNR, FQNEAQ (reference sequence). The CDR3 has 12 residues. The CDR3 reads CASSLGGQATFF. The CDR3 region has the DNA TGTGCCAGCAGCTTAGGTGGACAGGCTACCTTCTTC.

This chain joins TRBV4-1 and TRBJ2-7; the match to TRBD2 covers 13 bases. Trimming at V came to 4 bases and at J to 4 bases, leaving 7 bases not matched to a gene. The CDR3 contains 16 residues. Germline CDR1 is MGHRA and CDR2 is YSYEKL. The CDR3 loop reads CASSPGLAGVSYEQYF. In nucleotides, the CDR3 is TGCGCCAGCAGCCCCGGACTAGCGGGAGTATCGTACGAGCAGTACTTC.

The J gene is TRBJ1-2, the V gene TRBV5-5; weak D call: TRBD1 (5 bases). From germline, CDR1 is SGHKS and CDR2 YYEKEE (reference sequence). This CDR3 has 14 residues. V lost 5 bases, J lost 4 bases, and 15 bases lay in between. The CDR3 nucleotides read TGTGCCAGCAGTCTGGGGGAGGATGCCTATGGCTACACCTTC. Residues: CASSLGEDAYGYTF. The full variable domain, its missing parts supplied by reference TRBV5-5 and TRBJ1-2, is DAGVTQSPTHLIKTRGQQVTLRCSPISGHKSVSWYQQVLGQGPQFIFQYYEKEERGRGNFPDRFSARQFPNYSSELNVNALLLGDSALYLCASSLGEDAYGYTFGSGTRLTVV.

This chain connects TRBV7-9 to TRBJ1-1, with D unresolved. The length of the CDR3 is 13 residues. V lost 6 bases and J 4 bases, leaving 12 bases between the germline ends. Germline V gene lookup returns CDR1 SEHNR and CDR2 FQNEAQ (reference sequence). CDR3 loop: CASSLTYPTEAFF. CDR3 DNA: TGTGCCAGCAGTTTGACTTACCCCACTGAAGCTTTCTTT.

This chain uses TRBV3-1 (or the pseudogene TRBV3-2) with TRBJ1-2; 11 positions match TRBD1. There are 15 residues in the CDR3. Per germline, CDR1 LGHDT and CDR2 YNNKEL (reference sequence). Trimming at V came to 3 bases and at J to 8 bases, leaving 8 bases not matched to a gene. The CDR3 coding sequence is TGTGCCAGCAGCCACACCGGGACAGGGGGTCGGGGCTACACCTTC. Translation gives CASSHTGTGGRGYTF.

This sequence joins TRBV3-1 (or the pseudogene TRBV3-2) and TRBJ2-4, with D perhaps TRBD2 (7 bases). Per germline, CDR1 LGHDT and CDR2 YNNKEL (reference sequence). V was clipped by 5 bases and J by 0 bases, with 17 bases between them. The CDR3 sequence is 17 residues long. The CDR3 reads CASSDVGGGLAKNIQYF. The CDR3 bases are TGTGCCAGCAGCGACGTAGGGGGGGGGTTAGCCAAAAACATTCAGTACTTC.

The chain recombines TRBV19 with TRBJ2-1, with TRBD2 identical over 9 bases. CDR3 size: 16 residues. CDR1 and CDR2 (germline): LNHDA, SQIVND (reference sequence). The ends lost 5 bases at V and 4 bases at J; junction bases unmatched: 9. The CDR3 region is CASSLSGRGPYNEQFF. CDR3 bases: TGTGCCAGTAGTCTTAGCGGGAGAGGACCGTACAATGAGCAGTTCTTC.

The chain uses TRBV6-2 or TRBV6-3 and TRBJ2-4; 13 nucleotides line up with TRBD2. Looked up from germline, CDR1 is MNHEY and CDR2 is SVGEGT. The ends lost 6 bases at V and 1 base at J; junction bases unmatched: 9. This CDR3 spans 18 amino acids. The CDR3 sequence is CASSQLAGGLGAKNIQYF. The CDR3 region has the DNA TGTGCCAGCAGCCAACTAGCGGGAGGGTTGGGGGCCAAAAACATTCAGTACTTC.

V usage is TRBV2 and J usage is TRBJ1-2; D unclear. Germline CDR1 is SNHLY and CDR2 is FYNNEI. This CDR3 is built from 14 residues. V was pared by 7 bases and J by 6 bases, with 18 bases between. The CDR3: CASTREREVDGYTF. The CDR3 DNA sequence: TGTGCCAGCACTAGGGAGAGGGAGGTAGATGGCTACACCTTC.

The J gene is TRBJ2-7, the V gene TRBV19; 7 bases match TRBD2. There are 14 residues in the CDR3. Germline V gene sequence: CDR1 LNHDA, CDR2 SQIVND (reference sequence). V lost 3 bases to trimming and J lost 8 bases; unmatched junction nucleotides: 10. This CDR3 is CASSILSGGAQQYF. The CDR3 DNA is TGTGCCAGTAGTATCCTGTCGGGGGGAGCCCAGCAGTACTTC.